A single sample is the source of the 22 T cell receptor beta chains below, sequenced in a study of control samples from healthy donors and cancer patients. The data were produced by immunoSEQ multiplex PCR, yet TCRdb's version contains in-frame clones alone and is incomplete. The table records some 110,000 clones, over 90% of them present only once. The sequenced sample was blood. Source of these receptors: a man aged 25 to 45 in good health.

The DNA of the CDR3 is TGCGCCAGCAGCCAAGGGGCAGGGCCCTACGAGCAGTACTTC. Translated, it gives CASSQGAGPYEQYF. The J gene is TRBJ2-7, the V gene TRBV4-1; D may be TRBD1 (5 bases). The CDR3 is made up of 14 amino acids. Germline V gene lookup returns CDR1 MGHRA and CDR2 YSYEKL. V lost 1 base, J lost 2 bases, and 9 bases lay in between.

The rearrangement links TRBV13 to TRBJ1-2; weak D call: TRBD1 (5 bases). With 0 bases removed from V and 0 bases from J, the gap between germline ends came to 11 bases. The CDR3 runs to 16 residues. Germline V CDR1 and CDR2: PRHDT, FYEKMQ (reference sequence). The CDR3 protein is CASSLGPGTTNYGYTF. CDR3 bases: TGTGCCAGCAGCTTAGGCCCGGGGACTACTAACTATGGCTACACCTTC.

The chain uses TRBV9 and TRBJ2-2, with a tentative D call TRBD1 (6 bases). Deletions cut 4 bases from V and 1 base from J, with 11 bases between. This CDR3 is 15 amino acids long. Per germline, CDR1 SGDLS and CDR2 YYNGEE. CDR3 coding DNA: TGTGCCAGCAGCCCCAGGGGAGTGAACACCGGGGAGCTGTTTTTT. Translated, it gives CASSPRGVNTGELFF.

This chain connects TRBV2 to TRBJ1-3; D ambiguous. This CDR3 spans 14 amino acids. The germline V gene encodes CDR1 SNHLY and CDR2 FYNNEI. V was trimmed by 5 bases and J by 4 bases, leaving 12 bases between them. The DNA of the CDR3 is TGTGCCAGCAGTTTCTACGGCCCCGGAAACACCATATATTTT. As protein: CASSFYGPGNTIYF.

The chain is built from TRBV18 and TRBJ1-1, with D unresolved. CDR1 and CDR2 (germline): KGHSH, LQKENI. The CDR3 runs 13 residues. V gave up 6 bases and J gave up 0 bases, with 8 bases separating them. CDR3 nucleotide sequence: TGTGCCAGCTCTGAGACGGTGAACACTGAAGCTTTCTTT. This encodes CASSETVNTEAFF.

CDR3: CASSFSGSSYNEQFF. The CDR3 DNA reads TGTGCCAGCAGCTTTAGCGGGTCCTCCTACAATGAGCAGTTCTTC. The chain joins TRBV11-2 to TRBJ2-1; 7 nucleotides agree with TRBD2. The CDR3 spans 15 residues. Looked up from germline, CDR1 is SGHAT and CDR2 is FQNNGV. V lost 3 bases to trimming and J lost 0 bases; unmatched junction nucleotides: 2.

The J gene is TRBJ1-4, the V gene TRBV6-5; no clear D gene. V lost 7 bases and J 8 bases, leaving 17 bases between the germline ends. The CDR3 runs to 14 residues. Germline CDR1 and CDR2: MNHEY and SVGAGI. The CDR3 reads CASKSQLRGEKLFF. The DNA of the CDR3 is TGTGCCAGCAAATCACAGTTGCGTGGAGAAAAACTGTTTTTT.

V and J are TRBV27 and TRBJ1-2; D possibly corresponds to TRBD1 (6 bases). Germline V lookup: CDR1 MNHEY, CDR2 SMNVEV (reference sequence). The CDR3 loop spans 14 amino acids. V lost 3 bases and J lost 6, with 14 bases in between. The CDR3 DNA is TGTGCCAGCAGTTTCCGGGGAGGGGGAAATGGCTACACCTTC. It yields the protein CASSFRGGGNGYTF.

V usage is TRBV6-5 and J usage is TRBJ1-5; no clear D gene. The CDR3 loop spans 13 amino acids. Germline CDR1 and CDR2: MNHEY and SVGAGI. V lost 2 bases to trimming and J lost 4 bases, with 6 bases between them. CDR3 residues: CASSYDRNQPQHF. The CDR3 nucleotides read TGTGCCAGCAGTTACGACCGGAATCAGCCCCAGCATTTT.

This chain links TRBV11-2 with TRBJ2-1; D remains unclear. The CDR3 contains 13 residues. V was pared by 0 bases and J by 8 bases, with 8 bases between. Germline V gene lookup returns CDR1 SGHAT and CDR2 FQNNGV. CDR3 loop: CASSLEFVYEQFF. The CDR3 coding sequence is TGTGCCAGCAGCTTAGAATTTGTGTATGAGCAGTTCTTC. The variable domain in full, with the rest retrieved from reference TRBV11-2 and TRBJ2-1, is EAGVAQSPRYKIIEKRQSVAFWCNPISGHATLYWYQQILGQGPKLLIQFQNNGVVDDSQLPKDRFSAERLKGVDSTLKIQPAKLEDSAVYLCASSLEFVYEQFFGPGTRLTVL.

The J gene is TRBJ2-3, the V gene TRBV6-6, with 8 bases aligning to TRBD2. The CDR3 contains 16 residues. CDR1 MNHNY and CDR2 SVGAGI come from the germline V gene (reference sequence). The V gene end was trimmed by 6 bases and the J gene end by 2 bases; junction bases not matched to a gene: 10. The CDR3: CASRETSATFTDTQYF. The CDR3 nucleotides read TGTGCCAGCAGAGAGACTAGCGCGACTTTCACAGATACGCAGTATTTT.

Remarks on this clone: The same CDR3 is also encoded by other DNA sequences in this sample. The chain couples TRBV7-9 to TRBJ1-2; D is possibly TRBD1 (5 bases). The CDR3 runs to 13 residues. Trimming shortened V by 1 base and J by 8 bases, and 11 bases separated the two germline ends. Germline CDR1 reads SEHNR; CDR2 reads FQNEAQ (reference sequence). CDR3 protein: CASSLEQGGGYTF. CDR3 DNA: TGTGCCAGCAGCTTAGAGCAGGGTGGCGGCTACACCTTC.

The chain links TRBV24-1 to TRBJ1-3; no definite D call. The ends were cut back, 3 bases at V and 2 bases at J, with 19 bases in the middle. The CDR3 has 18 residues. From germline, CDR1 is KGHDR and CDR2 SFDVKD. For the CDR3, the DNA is TGTGCCACCAGTGATAGGTGGTGGAGGGTGAAGACTGGAAACACCATATATTTT. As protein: CATSDRWWRVKTGNTIYF.

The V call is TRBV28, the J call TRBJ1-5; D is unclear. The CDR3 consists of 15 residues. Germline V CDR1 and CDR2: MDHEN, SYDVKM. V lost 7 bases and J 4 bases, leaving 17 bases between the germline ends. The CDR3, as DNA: TGTGCCAGCATCCCGGCCGTATTTACTAATCAGCCCCAGCATTTT. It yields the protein CASIPAVFTNQPQHF. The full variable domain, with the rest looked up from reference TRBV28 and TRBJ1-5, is DVKVTQSSRYLVKRTGEKVFLECVQDMDHENMFWYRQDPGLGLRLIYFSYDVKMKEKGDIPEGYSVSREKKERFSLILESASTNQTSMYLCASIPAVFTNQPQHFGDGTRLSIL.

The CDR3 loop reads CASSQDGGVEAFF. The CDR3 nucleotides are TGCGCCAGCAGCCAAGATGGGGGAGTTGAAGCTTTCTTT. The V gene is TRBV4-1, the J gene TRBJ1-1, with TRBD1 as a possible D gene (5 bases). This CDR3 comprises 13 residues. The germline CDR1 and CDR2 sequences are MGHRA and YSYEKL. V was trimmed by 0 bases and J by 7 bases, leaving 9 bases between them.

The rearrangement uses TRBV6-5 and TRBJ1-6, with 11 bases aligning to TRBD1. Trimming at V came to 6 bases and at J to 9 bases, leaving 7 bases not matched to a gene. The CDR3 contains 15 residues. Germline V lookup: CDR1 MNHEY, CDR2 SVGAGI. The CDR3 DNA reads TGTGCCAGCAGCCAGGACAGGGGGCTGATTTCACCCCTCCACTTT. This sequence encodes CASSQDRGLISPLHF.

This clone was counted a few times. The CDR3 sequence: CASSLEGAANYGYTF. The DNA for the CDR3 is TGTGCCAGCAGCTTAGAGGGGGCAGCTAACTATGGCTACACCTTC. The V and J genes are TRBV11-2 and TRBJ1-2; maybe TRBD1 (6 bases). CDR1 and CDR2 (germline): SGHAT, FQNNGV. The CDR3 has 15 residues. The V gene lost 0 bases and the J gene lost 0 bases, with 8 bases spanning the gap.

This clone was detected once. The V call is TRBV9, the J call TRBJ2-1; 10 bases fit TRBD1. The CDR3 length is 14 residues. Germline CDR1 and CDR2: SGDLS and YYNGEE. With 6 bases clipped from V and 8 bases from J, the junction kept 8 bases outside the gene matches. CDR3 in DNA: TGTGCCAGCAACCTCCGGGACAGGGGACATGAGCAGTTCTTC. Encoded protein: CASNLRDRGHEQFF.

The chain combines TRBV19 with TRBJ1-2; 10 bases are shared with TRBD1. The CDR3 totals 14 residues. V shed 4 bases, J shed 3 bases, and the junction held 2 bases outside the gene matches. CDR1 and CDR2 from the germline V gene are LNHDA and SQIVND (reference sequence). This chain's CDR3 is CASSTGQGDYGYTF. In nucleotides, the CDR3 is TGTGCCAGTAGTACCGGACAGGGGGACTATGGCTACACCTTC.

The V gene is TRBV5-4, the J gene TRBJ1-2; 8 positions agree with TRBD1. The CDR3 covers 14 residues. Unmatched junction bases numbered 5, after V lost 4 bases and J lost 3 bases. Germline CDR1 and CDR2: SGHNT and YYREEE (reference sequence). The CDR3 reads CASSPGGADYGYTF. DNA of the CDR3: TGTGCCAGCAGCCCAGGGGGCGCGGACTATGGCTACACCTTC.

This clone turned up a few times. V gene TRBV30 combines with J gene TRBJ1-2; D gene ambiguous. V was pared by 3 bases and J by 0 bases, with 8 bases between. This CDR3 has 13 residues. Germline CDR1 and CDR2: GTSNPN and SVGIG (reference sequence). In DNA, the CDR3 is TGTGCCTGGAGGAATAGGGCTAACTATGGCTACACCTTC. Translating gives CAWRNRANYGYTF.

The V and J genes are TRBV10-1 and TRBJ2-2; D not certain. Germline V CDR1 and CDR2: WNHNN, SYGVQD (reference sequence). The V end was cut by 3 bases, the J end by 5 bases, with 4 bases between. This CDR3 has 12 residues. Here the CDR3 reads CASSEETGELFF. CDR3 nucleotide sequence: TGCGCCAGCAGTGAAGAGACCGGGGAGCTGTTTTTT.